These 14 T cell receptor beta chains originate from one sample sequenced in a study of cytomegalovirus exposure and HLA in healthy donors. The PCR used 60 Vbeta and 13 Jbeta primers. The method was immunoSEQ multiplex PCR; TCRdb's version includes in-frame clones alone and lacks a portion of them. The sample table includes approximately 140,000 clones. Input material: PBMCs. The receptors were gathered from a woman younger than 35 in good health and CMV-seronegative.

This chain joins TRBV19 and TRBJ2-5, with 11 bases lining up with TRBD2. CDR1 and CDR2 (germline): LNHDA, SQIVND (reference sequence). The CDR3 totals 16 residues. The V segment lost 5 bases and the J segment 3 bases; nucleotides outside the gene matches: 8. The CDR3 sequence: CASSDGLAGPKETQYF. Here the CDR3 DNA reads TGTGCCAGTAGTGACGGACTAGCGGGTCCTAAAGAGACCCAGTACTTC.

This chain joins TRBV19 and TRBJ2-1, with D perhaps matching TRBD2 (6 bases). The CDR3 has 13 residues. V gave up 8 bases and J gave up 8 bases, with 16 bases separating them. The germline V gene has CDR1 LNHDA and CDR2 SQIVND (reference sequence). The CDR3 sequence: CASSIAEWDEQFF. The CDR3 nucleotides are TGTGCCAGTTCCATAGCGGAGTGGGATGAGCAGTTCTTC.

The rearrangement links TRBV15 to TRBJ2-1; 8 positions agree with TRBD2. CDR1 and CDR2 (germline): LNHNV, YYDKDF (reference sequence). J lost 6 bases, V lost 1 base, and 5 bases had no gene match. The CDR3 covers 15 residues. The CDR3: CATSRAGSGINEQFF. The CDR3 nucleotides read TGTGCCACCAGCAGAGCCGGTAGCGGGATCAATGAGCAGTTCTTC.

The genes are TRBV28 and TRBJ1-1; TRBD1 matches at 9 bases. CDR3 length equals 13 residues. Germline trimming cut 6 bases from V and 1 base from J; bases unmatched to any gene: 0. Looked up from germline, CDR1 is MDHEN and CDR2 is SYDVKM. CDR3 protein: CASRGQGNTEAFF. The CDR3 nucleotides are TGTGCCAGCAGGGGACAGGGGAACACTGAAGCTTTCTTT.

V usage is TRBV27 and J usage is TRBJ2-7, with 7 bases identical to TRBD1. CDR3 size: 15 residues. Germline loops: CDR1 MNHEY, CDR2 SMNVEV (reference sequence). V was clipped by 4 bases and J by 3 bases; unmatched bases: 9. In nucleotides, the CDR3 is TGTGCCAGCAGTTCCCCCCTCAGGGGGTTCTACGAGCAGTACTTC. This sequence encodes CASSSPLRGFYEQYF.

This chain joins TRBV14 and TRBJ2-3; TRBD2 agrees at 9 bases. V trimming: 4 bases; J trimming: 1 base; junction bases outside the gene matches: 12. This CDR3 has 18 amino acids. Germline assignment: CDR1 SGHDN and CDR2 FVKESK. The CDR3 sequence is CASSRLRRGGVRTDTQYF. The CDR3 nucleotides read TGTGCCAGCAGCCGTCTACGACGCGGGGGGGTACGCACAGATACGCAGTATTTT.

The V and J genes are TRBV6-1 and TRBJ2-7, with 7 positions matching TRBD2. V dropped 4 bases and J dropped 3; count of bases not matched to a gene: 9. Germline assignment: CDR1 MNHNS and CDR2 SASEGT. The CDR3 is 15 residues long. The CDR3 DNA follows: TGTGCCAGCAGTGCGCTACCGGGAGGTGTCTACGAGCAGTACTTC. It is translated as CASSALPGGVYEQYF.

The gene calls are TRBV5-1 and TRBJ2-7, with 10 bases aligning to TRBD1. The trim removed 5 bases at V and 4 bases at J, leaving 9 bases unmatched. CDR1 is SGHRS and CDR2 is YFSETQ in the germline V gene. The CDR3 totals 15 residues. As DNA, the CDR3 is TGCGCCAGCAGTCGAAATGTGGACAGGGGGTACGAGCAGTACTTC. Encoded protein: CASSRNVDRGYEQYF.

The rearrangement links TRBV19 to TRBJ2-2, with TRBD1 as a possible D gene (6 bases). This CDR3 region has 14 residues. V lost 7 bases and J 2 bases, leaving 11 bases between the germline ends. Germline V gene lookup returns CDR1 LNHDA and CDR2 SQIVND (reference sequence). CDR3 in DNA: TGTGCCAGTATGGCAGGGGTTAACACCGGGGAGCTGTTTTTT. Encoded protein: CASMAGVNTGELFF. The whole variable domain, remainder taken from reference TRBV19 and TRBJ2-2, is DGGITQSPKYLFRKEGQNVTLSCEQNLNHDAMYWYRQDPGQGLRLIYYSQIVNDFQKGDIAEGYSVSREKKESFPLTVTSAQKNPTAFYLCASMAGVNTGELFFGEGSRLTVL.

V and J are TRBV4-3 and TRBJ2-6; D unclear. Germline V CDR1 and CDR2: LGHNA, YSLEER. Trimming shortened V by 0 bases and J by 0 bases, and 24 bases separated the two germline ends. The CDR3 runs to 22 residues. The CDR3: CASSQDRGPGDLFSSGANVLTF. The CDR3 region has the DNA TGCGCCAGCAGCCAAGATCGTGGGCCAGGTGACCTCTTTAGCTCTGGGGCCAACGTCCTGACTTTC.

The chain links TRBV7-8 to TRBJ2-1; 7 bases match TRBD1. Germline CDR1 SGHVS, CDR2 FQNEAQ. J gave up 9 bases and V 1 base, and 9 bases lay outside the gene matches. The CDR3 has 15 residues. This chain's CDR3 is CASSLDATGSSEQFF. In DNA, the CDR3 is TGTGCCAGCAGCTTAGACGCGACAGGGTCATCTGAGCAGTTCTTC.

This chain joins TRBV4-1 and TRBJ1-1; possible D gene TRBD1, 6 bases. Trimming cost V 5 bases and J 3 bases, with 13 bases left between them. The CDR3 runs to 14 residues. CDR1 MGHRA and CDR2 YSYEKL come from the germline V gene. The CDR3 loop is CASSDKPGDTEAFF. CDR3 DNA sequence: TGCGCCAGCAGCGACAAGCCAGGGGACACTGAAGCTTTCTTT.

V and J are TRBV11-2 and TRBJ1-2; D is unclear. This CDR3 comprises 15 residues. With 3 bases removed from V and 4 bases from J, the gap between germline ends came to 15 bases. CDR1 is SGHAT and CDR2 is FQNNGV in the germline V gene. In DNA, the CDR3 is TGTGCCAGCAGCTTTTCTACTAGATCTTCCTATGGCTACACCTTC. Protein product: CASSFSTRSSYGYTF.

V usage is TRBV11-1 and J usage is TRBJ2-2, with unresolved D. Trimming took 5 bases from V and 3 from J, leaving 16 bases between them. Germline CDR1 is SGHAT and CDR2 is FQDESV (reference sequence). This CDR3 region has 16 residues. The CDR3: CASSASSSADTGELFF. The CDR3, as DNA: TGTGCCAGCAGCGCAAGCTCCAGCGCAGACACCGGGGAGCTGTTTTTT. The entire variable domain, with the rest obtained from reference TRBV11-1 and TRBJ2-2, is as follows: EAEVAQSPRYKITEKSQAVAFWCDPISGHATLYWYRQILGQGPELLVQFQDESVVDDSQLPKDRFSAERLKGVDSTLKIQPAELGDSAMYLCASSASSSADTGELFFGEGSRLTVL.